This T cell receptor beta chain appears in the sequencing data of a study of blood T cell repertoires in COVID-19. Study-level information: The United States, Italy and Spain provided the acute and convalescent COVID-19 samples. From T cells, B-cell-depleted T cells, or PBMCs came the material, which was cDNA or gDNA.

Authors' data handling: How many nucleated cells were present was estimated from reference gene primer amplification. This table comes from immunoSEQ multiplex PCR, and its TCRdb copy is limited to in-frame clones, with some not included. D and trimming come from the DNA, and the V and J calls and clone size come from that table. Of about 210,000 clones listed, about 88% are singletons. The clonotype comes from a woman in her thirties or forties with acute or convalescent COVID-19. Source material: peripheral blood.

The CDR3 nucleotides are TGTGCCAGCAGTTTAAGGGCGACGGGGCAGCCCCAGCATTTT. It encodes CASSLRATGQPQHF. The J gene is TRBJ1-5, the V gene TRBV27; D is ambiguous. CDR3 length equals 14 residues. V was clipped by 2 bases and J by 7 bases, with 12 bases between them. CDR1 MNHEY and CDR2 SMNVEV come from the germline V gene (reference sequence).